Presented here are 6 T cell receptor beta chains from one specimen sequenced in a study of T cell responses to AZD1222 COVID-19 vaccine. Using immunoSEQ multiplex PCR, the repertoire was profiled, and TCRdb retains in-frame clones only, with some absent. The repertoire consists of more than 95,000 clones, with 93% occurring once and the leading ten covering around 5%. Material: peripheral blood, obtained on day 0 of AZD1222 vaccination. These receptors originate from an adult in good health.

This clone was recorded once. The chain carries TRBV3-1 (or the pseudogene TRBV3-2) and TRBJ2-3; D not resolved. Germline V CDR1 and CDR2: LGHDT, YNNKEL (reference sequence). V was trimmed by 1 base and J by 0 bases, leaving 8 bases between them. The CDR3 length is 15 residues. CDR3 protein: CASSQAGASTDTQYF. In DNA, the CDR3 is TGTGCCAGCAGCCAAGCGGGTGCTAGCACAGATACGCAGTATTTT.

The chain has TRBV19 and TRBJ2-1; 7 bases fit TRBD2. This CDR3 spans 14 amino acids. V lost 5 bases, J lost 6 bases, and 7 bases stayed unmatched. The germline gives CDR1 LNHDA, CDR2 SQIVND (reference sequence). The CDR3 loop reads CASSGWTRVNEQFF. The CDR3 nucleotides read TGTGCCAGTAGTGGATGGACTAGAGTCAATGAGCAGTTCTTC.

The rearrangement joins TRBV11-3 to TRBJ2-5; 7 bases align to TRBD2. CDR3 length: 15 amino acids. The trim removed 0 bases at V and 3 bases at J, leaving 4 bases unmatched. CDR1 is SGHNT, CDR2 YENEEA, per germline. The DNA of the CDR3 is TGTGCCAGCAGCTTAGAGGGTCTAGCGGAAGAGACCCAGTACTTC. Translated, it gives CASSLEGLAEETQYF.

For this clone: A read error may account for a junction end that differs from germline. The chain employs TRBV3-1 (or the pseudogene TRBV3-2) and TRBJ1-3; D remains ambiguous. This CDR3 is 13 amino acids long. The germline CDR1 and CDR2 sequences are LGHDT and YNNKEL (reference sequence). CDR3 protein: CASSQVAGDTIYF. DNA of the CDR3: TGTGCCAGCAGCCAAGTAGCTGGAGACACCATATATTTT.

This chain connects TRBV20-1 to TRBJ2-7; D remains unclear. This CDR3 has 9 amino acids. Looked up from germline, CDR1 is DFQATT and CDR2 is SNEGSKA (reference sequence). Trimming took 8 bases from V and 3 from J, leaving 5 bases between them. The DNA of the CDR3 is TGCAGTCTCTACTACGAGCAGTACTTC. Translated: CSLYYEQYF.

V gene TRBV7-2 combines with J gene TRBJ1-1; no clear D. CDR3 size: 13 residues. Per the germline V gene, CDR1 is SGHTA and CDR2 is FQGNSA. Deletions cut 6 bases from V and 0 bases from J, with 8 bases between. The CDR3 DNA sequence: TGTGCCAGCAGACTACGTATGAACACTGAAGCTTTCTTT. Amino acid sequence: CASRLRMNTEAFF.